This entry features one T cell receptor (beta chain) sequence. The data were produced by immunoSEQ multiplex PCR, yet TCRdb's version contains in-frame clones alone and is incomplete. The sample records 95,000 to 100,000 clones, around nine tenths being singletons. The J segment lost 7 bases and the V segment lost 5 bases, leaving 8 bases of the junction unmatched. Germline V gene lookup returns CDR1 SEHNR and CDR2 FQNEAQ (reference sequence). There are 14 residues in the CDR3. This sample is drawn from a study of control samples from healthy donors and cancer patients. What was sequenced was blood. The chain is built from TRBV7-9 and TRBJ2-4; 7 nucleotides align to TRBD2. This TCR derives from a man aged 30 to 45 in good health. The DNA of the CDR3 is TGTGCCAGCAGCCCCCGAAGGGGAGGGAACATTCAGTACTTC. Residues: CASSPRRGGNIQYF.